Listed below are T cell receptor beta chains from one sample, sequenced in a study of cytomegalovirus exposure and HLA in healthy donors. The method was immunoSEQ multiplex PCR; TCRdb's version includes in-frame clones alone and lacks a portion of them. This table has 100,000 to 150,000 clones, 81% appearing once. The sample taken for sequencing was PBMCs. The receptors stem from a young woman in good health and CMV-seronegative. The CDR3 runs from the conserved cysteine through the conserved F or W. Fields, in order: V gene, D gene, clone size, J gene, CDR3 protein, CDR3 DNA. The D gene is left open where the match is weak. Clone size appears in some rows only: once, few, many, or a class for an expanded clone.

v_gene: TRBV6-4
d_gene: TRBD1
abundance: -
j_gene: TRBJ1-1
CDR3aa: CASSVGQRQGGTEAFF
CDR3nt: TGTGCCAGCAGTGTCGGTCAAAGACAGGGGGGTACTGAAGCTTTCTTT

v_gene: TRBV14
d_gene: TRBD1
abundance: once
j_gene: TRBJ2-7
CDR3aa: CASSQNRGPYEQYF
CDR3nt: TGTGCCAGCAGCCAAAACAGGGGACCCTACGAGCAGTACTTC

v_gene: TRBV4-3
d_gene: TRBD2
abundance: few
j_gene: TRBJ2-1
CDR3aa: CASSQDQGGSSYNEQFF
CDR3nt: TGCGCCAGCAGCCAAGATCAGGGCGGGAGCTCCTACAATGAGCAGTTCTTC

v_gene: TRBV4-1
d_gene: TRBD2
abundance: -
j_gene: TRBJ2-3
CDR3aa: CASSQGPSGVADTQYF
CDR3nt: TGCGCCAGCAGCCAAGGGCCCAGCGGGGTGGCAGATACGCAGTATTTT

v_gene: TRBV4-1
d_gene: TRBD2
abundance: -
j_gene: TRBJ2-2
CDR3aa: CASSQVRGVTGELFF
CDR3nt: TGCGCCAGCAGCCAAGTCCGGGGGGTAACCGGGGAGCTGTTTTTT

v_gene: TRBV30
d_gene: TRBD2
abundance: -
j_gene: TRBJ2-3
CDR3aa: CAWNRGGLDTQYF
CDR3nt: TGTGCCTGGAACCGGGGGGGCCTAGATACGCAGTATTTT

v_gene: TRBV6-1
d_gene: TRBD2
abundance: once
j_gene: TRBJ2-2
CDR3aa: CASSELAGVTGELFF
CDR3nt: TGTGCCAGCAGTGAACTAGCGGGGGTGACCGGGGAGCTGTTTTTT

v_gene: TRBV7-9
d_gene: TRBD1
abundance: once
j_gene: TRBJ1-1
CDR3aa: CASSQGQGTEAFF
CDR3nt: TGTGCCAGCAGTCAAGGACAGGGGACTGAAGCTTTCTTT

v_gene: TRBV7-9
d_gene: -
abundance: -
j_gene: TRBJ1-6
CDR3aa: CASSFAGGNSPLHF
CDR3nt: TGTGCCAGCAGCTTTGCGGGGGGGAATTCACCCCTCCACTTT

v_gene: TRBV9
d_gene: -
abundance: -
j_gene: TRBJ1-5
CDR3aa: CAGQTAAFSNQPQHF
CDR3nt: TGTGCCGGCCAGACAGCTGCCTTTAGCAATCAGCCCCAGCATTTT

v_gene: TRBV10-3
d_gene: TRBD1
abundance: few
j_gene: TRBJ2-7
CDR3aa: CAISESGTGKYEQYF
CDR3nt: TGTGCCATCAGTGAGTCCGGGACAGGGAAATACGAGCAGTACTTC

v_gene: TRBV5-5
d_gene: -
abundance: -
j_gene: TRBJ1-1
CDR3aa: CANSRKTGNTEAFF
CDR3nt: TGTGCCAACAGCAGAAAGACGGGGAACACTGAAGCTTTCTTT

v_gene: TRBV15
d_gene: -
abundance: once
j_gene: TRBJ2-6
CDR3aa: CATSRAGGQASGANVLTF
CDR3nt: TGTGCCACCAGCAGAGCGGGGGGACAGGCGTCCGGGGCCAACGTCCTGACTTTC

v_gene: TRBV5-6
d_gene: -
abundance: -
j_gene: TRBJ1-2
CDR3aa: CASRSQQGSYGYTF
CDR3nt: TGTGCCAGCAGGTCCCAACAGGGAAGCTATGGCTACACCTTC

v_gene: TRBV7-2
d_gene: -
abundance: -
j_gene: TRBJ1-2
CDR3aa: CASSFRKGDGYTF
CDR3nt: TGTGCCAGCAGCTTTAGGAAGGGGGATGGCTACACCTTC

v_gene: TRBV11-2
d_gene: -
abundance: few
j_gene: TRBJ1-1
CDR3aa: CASSPRPPSSGTEAFF
CDR3nt: TGTGCCAGCAGCCCCAGACCTCCAAGCTCGGGGACTGAAGCTTTCTTT

v_gene: TRBV30
d_gene: TRBD2
abundance: -
j_gene: TRBJ2-7
CDR3aa: CAWNEGLVSYEQYF
CDR3nt: TGTGCCTGGAACGAAGGACTAGTGAGCTACGAGCAGTACTTC

v_gene: TRBV5-1
d_gene: TRBD2
abundance: -
j_gene: TRBJ2-3
CDR3aa: CASSPMAGVTSTDTQYF
CDR3nt: TGCGCCAGCAGCCCCATGGCGGGGGTAACGAGCACAGATACGCAGTATTTT

v_gene: TRBV6-6
d_gene: TRBD2
abundance: -
j_gene: TRBJ2-1
CDR3aa: CASSPVSSGSFFF
CDR3nt: TGTGCCAGCAGTCCCGTTTCGAGCGGGAGTTTTTTCTTC

v_gene: TRBV11-2
d_gene: -
abundance: -
j_gene: TRBJ1-1
CDR3aa: CASSLDRWTEAFF
CDR3nt: TGTGCCAGCAGCTTAGATCGGTGGACTGAAGCTTTCTTT

v_gene: TRBV5-6
d_gene: TRBD2
abundance: -
j_gene: TRBJ2-3
CDR3aa: CASSAASGATDTQYF
CDR3nt: TGTGCCAGCAGCGCGGCTAGCGGGGCTACAGATACGCAGTATTTT

v_gene: TRBV15
d_gene: -
abundance: -
j_gene: TRBJ2-4
CDR3aa: CATSSRRQGGIQYF
CDR3nt: TGTGCCACCAGCAGTCGGCGGCAGGGGGGCATTCAGTACTTC

v_gene: TRBV6-1
d_gene: TRBD2
abundance: -
j_gene: TRBJ2-1
CDR3aa: CASTRSGSSYNEQFF
CDR3nt: TGTGCCAGCACCCGAAGCGGGAGCTCCTACAATGAGCAGTTCTTC

v_gene: TRBV27
d_gene: TRBD2
abundance: few
j_gene: TRBJ2-5
CDR3aa: CASSFAAEVSSGRVRETQYF
CDR3nt: TGTGCCAGCAGTTTCGCCGCCGAAGTGAGTAGCGGGAGGGTCCGGGAGACCCAGTACTTC

v_gene: TRBV18
d_gene: -
abundance: -
j_gene: TRBJ1-6
CDR3aa: CASSPPERGGSPLHF
CDR3nt: TGTGCCAGCTCACCACCGGAAAGGGGCGGCTCACCCCTCCACTTT

v_gene: TRBV30
d_gene: -
abundance: few
j_gene: TRBJ1-1
CDR3aa: CAWGFAAEAFF
CDR3nt: TGTGCCTGGGGATTCGCGGCTGAAGCTTTCTTT

v_gene: TRBV25-1
d_gene: -
abundance: once
j_gene: TRBJ1-2
CDR3aa: CASSEPMGKAGVGYTF
CDR3nt: TGTGCCAGCAGTGAACCGATGGGAAAAGCGGGTGTGGGCTACACCTTC